This TCR beta chain was profiled in a study of shared clonotypes between healthy human individuals. This clone showed up just a few times. CD45RO-negative CD8 cells positively selected for CCR7 made up the naive population, which excluded terminally differentiated effector memory CD45RA+ cells. This CDR3 contains 14 residues. Germline V lookup: CDR1 LNHDA, CDR2 SQIVND (reference sequence). The V segment lost 4 bases and the J segment 6 bases; nucleotides outside the gene matches: 7. Produced via immunoSEQ multiplex PCR; TCRdb's table is partial and in-frame only. The table records about 2 million clones, just under 95% of them present only once.

Sequencing was carried out using naive CD8+ T cells sorted from blood. This receptor was identified in a man aged 18 to 29 in good health. The chain links TRBV19 to TRBJ2-3, with 7 bases fitting TRBD1. This chain's CDR3 is CASSKGQVLDTQYF. Here the CDR3 DNA reads TGTGCCAGTAGTAAAGGACAGGTTCTGGATACGCAGTATTTT.